Reported below is one T cell receptor beta chain. As processed by the authors: Amplification of reference gene primers was used by the study to estimate nucleated cell counts. Clones were sequenced by immunoSEQ multiplex PCR, and TCRdb holds only the in-frame ones, with some missing. For V, J and clone size, that table is used; D and trimming come from the DNA. The sample contains under 65,000 clones, around 90% of which appear only once. These data are taken from a study of blood T cell repertoires in COVID-19. Study at large: Specimens from acute and convalescent COVID-19 originated in the United States, Italy and Spain. PBMCs, B-cell-depleted T cells, or T cells were the source of the cDNA or gDNA that made up the material.

Germline values: CDR1 LNHDA, CDR2 SQIVND (reference sequence). Losses at the gene ends were 4 bases for V and 7 bases for J; bases not matched to a gene: 14. The CDR3 has 17 residues. Sequenced: peripheral blood. This chain links TRBV19 with TRBJ2-1, with 9 nucleotides matching TRBD1. This receptor was obtained from a human donor in a cohort sampled during active COVID-19. CDR3 amino acids: CASSTLEGTGMANEQFF. The DNA of the CDR3 is TGTGCCAGTAGTACCCTTGAGGGGACAGGGATGGCAAATGAGCAGTTCTTC. Using reference TRBV19 and TRBJ2-1 for the parts outside the CDR3, the full variable domain is DGGITQSPKYLFRKEGQNVTLSCEQNLNHDAMYWYRQDPGQGLRLIYYSQIVNDFQKGDIAEGYSVSREKKESFPLTVTSAQKNPTAFYLCASSTLEGTGMANEQFFGPGTRLTVL.